This TCR beta chain was found in a study of metastatic and nonmetastatic thyroid tumors. TCRdb re-called the PCR reads through MiXCR. The data contain fewer than 4,500 clones, 25% to 35% of them seen just once; the ten biggest clones take up under 20%. This clone was counted between two and nine times. CDR1 and CDR2 from the germline V gene are MNHEY and SVGAGI. The V end lost 0 bases, the J end lost 2 bases, and 11 bases lay between the germline ends. The CDR3 covers 15 residues. No treatment had been given to any patient before thyroid surgery. This receptor was taken from a male donor with papillary thyroid cancer or a benign thyroid nodule (not recorded which). Some clones in this sample may be carry-over from other donors' samples. The sequenced sample consisted of adjacent normal tissue. The chain uses TRBV6-5 and TRBJ2-7; a possible D gene is TRBD2 (5 bases). CDR3 DNA sequence: TGTGCCAGCAGTTACTCGCCGGGATATCCCTACGAGCAGTACTTC. Encoded protein: CASSYSPGYPYEQYF.